The following is a T cell receptor beta chain sequence with its context. Per the study methods: Nucleated cell number was recorded as an estimate derived from reference gene primer amplification. Generated by immunoSEQ multiplex PCR, the TCRdb table keeps only in-frame clones and is missing some. V and J calls and clone size are copied from that table; D and trimming were computed from the DNA. The sample yields over 95,000 clones, roughly 80% seen once. The sample is drawn from a study of blood T cell repertoires in COVID-19. As for the study in general: Some COVID-19 samples were acute and others convalescent; all came from the United States, Italy and Spain. In each case, the material was cDNA or gDNA derived from T cells, B-cell-depleted T cells, or PBMCs.

J lost 1 base, V lost 8 bases, and 6 bases had no gene match. The CDR3 is 14 amino acids. Germline loops: CDR1 GTSNPN, CDR2 SVGIG (reference sequence). V and J are TRBV30 and TRBJ1-1; 11 nucleotides match TRBD1. The sequence derives from a middle-aged woman with acute or convalescent COVID-19. The sequenced sample was peripheral blood. This CDR3 is CAGWDRGGNTEAFF. The CDR3 DNA sequence: TGTGCCGGCTGGGACAGGGGGGGGAACACTGAAGCTTTCTTT. Filled out from reference TRBV30 and TRBJ1-1, the complete variable domain reads SQTIHQWPATLVQPVGSPLSLECTVEGTSNPNLYWYRQAAGRGLQLLFYSVGIGQISSEVPQNLSASRPQDRQFILSSKKLLLSDSGFYLCAGWDRGGNTEAFFGQGTRLTVV.